Presented here are 3 T cell receptor beta chains from one specimen sequenced in a study of shared clonotypes between healthy human individuals. Assay used: immunoSEQ multiplex PCR; TCRdb lists only in-frame clones, some missing. Among some 2,500,000 clones listed, 93% were seen once. Sequenced: naive CD4+ T cells from PBMCs. This sample's subset: CD45RA+ positively selected. These receptors were obtained from a man aged 18 to 35 in good health. Some clones in this sample may be carry-over from other donors' samples.

The V call is TRBV19, the J call TRBJ1-1, with a possible D match to TRBD1 (6 bases). With 3 bases removed from V and 4 bases from J, the gap between germline ends came to 12 bases. This CDR3 region has 14 residues. Germline CDR1 reads LNHDA; CDR2 reads SQIVND (reference sequence). For the CDR3, the DNA is TGTGCCAGTAGTATCTCAGGGGTAGTCACTGAAGCTTTCTTT. Protein: CASSISGVVTEAFF.

This clone came up once. V is TRBV7-2 and J is TRBJ1-2, with D possibly matching TRBD1 (5 bases). Between the trimmed V and J ends, which lost 3 bases and 5 bases, there was a span of 13 bases. CDR1 SGHTA and CDR2 FQGNSA come from the germline V gene. The CDR3 is 14 amino acids. DNA of the CDR3: TGTGCCAGCAGCTTCCTGGGGGAGGTGTATGGCTACACCTTC. It codes for CASSFLGEVYGYTF.

The chain combines TRBV21-1 with TRBJ2-7. TRBV21-1 is a known pseudogene. CDR3 length: 17 amino acids. The CDR3 is CASSKGPPDTAVYEQYF. Written as DNA, the CDR3 is TGTGCCAGCAGCAAAGGCCCCCCGGATACCGCCGTCTACGAGCAGTACTTC.